The source of this TCR beta chain is a study of cytomegalovirus exposure and HLA in healthy donors. Study-wide background: Inside one of the first data releases sat around 77 million unique TCRs taken from HLA-typed donors.

Trimming took 4 bases from V and 4 from J; bases not matched to a gene: 4. The CDR3 runs to 13 residues. Germline loops: CDR1 GTSNPN, CDR2 SVGIG (reference sequence). 60 Vbeta and 13 Jbeta primers were used in PCR. Data came from immunoSEQ multiplex PCR; TCRdb stores just in-frame clones and leaves some out. The sample shows hundreds of thousands of clones, approximately 88% of them seen only once. A remark on this clone: Its antigen is unidentified.

Findings and caveats of the study: Among donors in an Asian-associated ancestry cluster, a later analysis reportedly found fewer N-insertions than the roughly 650-donor mean. Many donors shared some public TCRs, even though most TCR sequences were rare.

The sequenced sample consisted of PBMCs. This TCR was recovered from a boy younger than 10 in good health and CMV-seronegative. J is TRBJ2-4 and V is TRBV30; 7 nucleotides match TRBD1. Written as DNA, the CDR3 is TGTGCCTGGATCCCGGGACAGAAAAACATTCAGTACTTC. It specifies CAWIPGQKNIQYF.